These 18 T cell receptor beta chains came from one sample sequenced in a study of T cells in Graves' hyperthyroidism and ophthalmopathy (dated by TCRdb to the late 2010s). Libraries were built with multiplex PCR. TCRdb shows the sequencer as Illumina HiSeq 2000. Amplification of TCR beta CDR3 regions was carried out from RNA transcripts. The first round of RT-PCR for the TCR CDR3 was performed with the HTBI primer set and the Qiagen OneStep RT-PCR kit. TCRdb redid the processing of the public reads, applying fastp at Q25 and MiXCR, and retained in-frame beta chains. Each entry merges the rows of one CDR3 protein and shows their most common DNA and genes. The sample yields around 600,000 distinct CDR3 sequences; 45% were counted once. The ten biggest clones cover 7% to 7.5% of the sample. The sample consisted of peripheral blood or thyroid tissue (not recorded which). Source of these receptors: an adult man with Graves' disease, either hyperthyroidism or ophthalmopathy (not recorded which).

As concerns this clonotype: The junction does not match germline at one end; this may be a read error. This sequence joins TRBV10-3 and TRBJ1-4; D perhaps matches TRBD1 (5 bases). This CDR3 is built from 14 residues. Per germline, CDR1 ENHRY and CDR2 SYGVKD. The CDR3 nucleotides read TGTGCCGTCAGTGCAGGGAGGACTGATGAAAAACTGTTTTTT. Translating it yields CAVSAGRTDEKLFF.

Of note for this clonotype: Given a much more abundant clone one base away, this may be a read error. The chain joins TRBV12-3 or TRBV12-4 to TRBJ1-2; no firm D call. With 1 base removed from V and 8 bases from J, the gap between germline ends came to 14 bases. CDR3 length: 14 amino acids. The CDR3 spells CASSLVHSVGGYTF. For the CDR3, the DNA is TGTGCCAGCAGTTTAGTACACTCAGTGGGGGGCTACACCTTC.

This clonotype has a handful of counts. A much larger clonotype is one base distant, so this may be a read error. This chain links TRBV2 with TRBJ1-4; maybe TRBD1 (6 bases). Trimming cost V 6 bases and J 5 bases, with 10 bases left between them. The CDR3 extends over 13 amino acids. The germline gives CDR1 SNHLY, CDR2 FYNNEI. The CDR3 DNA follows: TGTGCCAGCAGCCCGGACAGCAATGAAAAACTGTTTTTT. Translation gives CASSPDSNEKLFF. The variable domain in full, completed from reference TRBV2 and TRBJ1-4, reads EPEVTQTPSHQVTQMGQEVILRCVPISNHLYFYWYRQILGQKVEFLVSFYNNEISEKSEIFDDQFSVERPDGSNFTLKIRSTKLEDSAMYFCASSPDSNEKLFFGSGTQLSVL.

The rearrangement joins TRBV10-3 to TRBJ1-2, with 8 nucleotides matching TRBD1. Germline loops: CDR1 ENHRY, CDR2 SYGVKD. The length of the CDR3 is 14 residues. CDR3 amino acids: CASTGQEEWNGYTF. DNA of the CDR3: TGTGCTAGCACGGGACAGGAAGAGTGGAATGGCTACACCTTC.

CDR3 nucleotide sequence: TGTGCCAGCAGTTTAGAATCGGGGTTAGGAAATGAAAAACTGTTTTTT. The encoded protein is CASSLESGLGNEKLFF. The genes are TRBV2 and TRBJ1-4; D ambiguous. Germline V gene lookup returns CDR1 SNHLY and CDR2 FYNNEI. Trimming took off 5 bases at V and 5 bases at J, with 18 bases between the two ends. This CDR3 has 16 amino acids.

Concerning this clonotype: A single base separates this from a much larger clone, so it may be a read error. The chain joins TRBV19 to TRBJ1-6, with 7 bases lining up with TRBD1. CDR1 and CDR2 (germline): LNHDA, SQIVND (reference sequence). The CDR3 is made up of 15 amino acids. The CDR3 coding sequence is TGTACCAGTAGTATTGGGACAGTCCCAAATTCACCCCTCCACTTT. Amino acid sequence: CTSSIGTVPNSPLHF. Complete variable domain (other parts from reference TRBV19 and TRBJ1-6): DGGITQSPKYLFRKEGQNVTLSCEQNLNHDAMYWYRQDPGQGLRLIYYSQIVNDFQKGDIAEGYSVSREKKESFPLTVTSAQKNPTAFYLCTSSIGTVPNSPLHFGNGTRLTVT.

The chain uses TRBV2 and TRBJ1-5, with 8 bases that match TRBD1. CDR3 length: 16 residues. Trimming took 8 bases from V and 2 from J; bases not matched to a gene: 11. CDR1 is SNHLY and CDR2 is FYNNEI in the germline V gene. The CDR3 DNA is TGTGCCAGCTCGTCTTACAGGGGGTCTGGCAATCAGCCCCAGCATTTT. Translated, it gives CASSSYRGSGNQPQHF.

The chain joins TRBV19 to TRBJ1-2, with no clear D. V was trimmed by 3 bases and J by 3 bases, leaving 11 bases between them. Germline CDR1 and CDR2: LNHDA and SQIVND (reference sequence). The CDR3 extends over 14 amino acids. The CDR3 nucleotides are TGTGCCAGTAGTATGGTGGGCAGAGACTATGGCTACACCTTC. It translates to CASSMVGRDYGYTF.

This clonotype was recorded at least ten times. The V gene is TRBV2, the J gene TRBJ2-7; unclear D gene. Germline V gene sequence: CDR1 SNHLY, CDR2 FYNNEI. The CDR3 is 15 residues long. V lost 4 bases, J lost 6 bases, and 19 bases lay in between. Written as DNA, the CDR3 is TGTGCCAGCAGTGTAGGGTCGGCCAAGGGAAGCGAGCAGTACTTC. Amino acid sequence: CASSVGSAKGSEQYF.

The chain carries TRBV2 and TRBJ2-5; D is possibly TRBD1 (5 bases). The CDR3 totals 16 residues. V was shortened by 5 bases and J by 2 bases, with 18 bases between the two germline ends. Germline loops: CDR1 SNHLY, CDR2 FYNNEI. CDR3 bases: TGTGCCAGCAGTTACTCGACTGGGGCTGGGCAAGAGACCCAGTACTTC. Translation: CASSYSTGAGQETQYF.

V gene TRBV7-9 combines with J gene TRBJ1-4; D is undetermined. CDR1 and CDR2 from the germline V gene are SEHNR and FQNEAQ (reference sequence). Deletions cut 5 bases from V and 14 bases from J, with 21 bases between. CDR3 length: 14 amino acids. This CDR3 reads CASSPGQTQETLFF. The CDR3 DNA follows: TGTGCCAGCAGCCCGGGCCAGACGCAAGAGACCCTGTTTTTT.

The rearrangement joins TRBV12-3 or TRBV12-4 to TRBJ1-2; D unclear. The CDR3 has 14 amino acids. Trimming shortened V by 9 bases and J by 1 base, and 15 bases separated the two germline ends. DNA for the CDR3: TGTGCCAGTGACGACCGGAAACATAACTATGGCTACACCTTC. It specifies CASDDRKHNYGYTF.

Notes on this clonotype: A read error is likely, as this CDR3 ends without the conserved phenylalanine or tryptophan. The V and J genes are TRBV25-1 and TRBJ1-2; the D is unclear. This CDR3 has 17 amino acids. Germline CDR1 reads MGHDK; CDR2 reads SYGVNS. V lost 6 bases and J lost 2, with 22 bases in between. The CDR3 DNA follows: TGTGCCAGCAGCTTAGACCGGGCAGGAGGAGTCAACTATGGCTACACCTCC. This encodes CASSLDRAGGVNYGYTS.

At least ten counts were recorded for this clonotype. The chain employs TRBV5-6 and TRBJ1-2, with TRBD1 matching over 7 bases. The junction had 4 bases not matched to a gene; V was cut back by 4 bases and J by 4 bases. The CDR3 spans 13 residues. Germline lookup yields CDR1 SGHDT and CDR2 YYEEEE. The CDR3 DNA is TGTGCCAGCAGCCAGGGACAGATCTATGGCTACACCTTC. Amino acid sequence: CASSQGQIYGYTF.

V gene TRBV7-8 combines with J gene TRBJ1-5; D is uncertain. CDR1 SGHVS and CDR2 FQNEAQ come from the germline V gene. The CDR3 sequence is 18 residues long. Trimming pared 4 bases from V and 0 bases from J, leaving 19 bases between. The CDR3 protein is CASSYRTEDYYSNQPQHF. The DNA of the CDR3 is TGTGCCAGCAGCTATAGGACGGAGGATTACTATAGCAATCAGCCCCAGCATTTT.

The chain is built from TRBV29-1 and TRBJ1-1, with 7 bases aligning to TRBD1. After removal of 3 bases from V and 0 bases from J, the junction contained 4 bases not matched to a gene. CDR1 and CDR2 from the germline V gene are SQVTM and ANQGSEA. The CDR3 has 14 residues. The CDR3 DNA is TGCAGCGTTGAGTCCGGACAGGTGAACACTGAAGCTTTCTTT. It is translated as CSVESGQVNTEAFF.

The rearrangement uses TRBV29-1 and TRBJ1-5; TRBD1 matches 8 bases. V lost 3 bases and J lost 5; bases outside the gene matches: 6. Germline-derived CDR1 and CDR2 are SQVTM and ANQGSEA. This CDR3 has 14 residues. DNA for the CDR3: TGCAGCGTTGAGACAGGGGAGGGAGATCAGCCCCAGCATTTT. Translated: CSVETGEGDQPQHF.

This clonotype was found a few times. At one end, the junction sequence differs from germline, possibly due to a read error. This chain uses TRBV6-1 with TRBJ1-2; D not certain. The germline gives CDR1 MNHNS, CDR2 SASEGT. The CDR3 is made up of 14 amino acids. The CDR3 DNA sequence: TGCGCCAGCAGCTTGAGTGTCAGAAACTATGGCTACACCTTC. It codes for CASSLSVRNYGYTF.